Presented here are 24 T cell receptor beta chains from one specimen sequenced in a study of T cell clonality in common variable immunodeficiency. Study-level findings and limits: Reportedly, TCR beta sequences from common variable immunodeficiency showed fewer deletions and N-nucleotide insertions.

These receptors' targets are unknown. Profiling relied on immunoSEQ multiplex PCR, and the TCRdb table lists in-frame clones only, not all of them. The repertoire has about 28,000 clones, none seen only once; the ten largest take 3.1%. Sequenced input: peripheral blood mononuclear cells. These receptors were collected from a human donor with common variable immunodeficiency.

This clone was seen more than once but under ten times. CDR3 loop: CASSPRLAVYNEQFF. The CDR3 bases that were read are TGTGCCAGCTCACCACGGCTAGCGGTCTACAATGAG. This chain joins TRBV18 and TRBJ2-1; 7 bases match TRBD2. The read ends 3 residues before the CDR3 terminus; that terminus is restored from the germline J gene. Trimming at V came to 1 base and at J to 3 bases, leaving 3 bases not matched to a gene. The CDR3 sequence is 15 residues long. The germline CDR1 and CDR2 sequences are KGHSH and LQKENI.

Only a few counts were recorded for this clone. The DNA ends 3 residues before the CDR3 does, and the rest of the CDR3 is filled in from the germline J gene. The chain employs TRBV7-9 and TRBJ1-2; maybe TRBD1 (5 bases). V was clipped by 4 bases and J by 6 bases, with 12 bases between them. CDR1 SEHNR and CDR2 FQNEAQ come from the germline V gene (reference sequence). This CDR3 has 13 amino acids. The CDR3 DNA, read in part, is TGTGCCAGCAGCTCGACAGCCCTTGATGGC. Encoded protein: CASSSTALDG. The full CDR3 protein reads CASSSTALDGYTF.

This clone showed up just a few times. The missing CDR3 end, 3 residues past where the read stops, is filled in from the germline J gene. The genes are TRBV6-2 or TRBV6-3 and TRBJ2-7; 7 bases map to TRBD1. V dropped 2 bases and J dropped 3; count of bases not matched to a gene: 7. Germline lookup yields CDR1 MNHEY and CDR2 SVGEGT. CDR3 length: 15 residues. The part of the CDR3 DNA that was read is TGTGCCAGCAGTTACGAGGGGGCCACCGACTACGAG. This gives the protein CASSYEGATDYE. The full CDR3 protein reads CASSYEGATDYEQYF.

This clone was found a few times. The read ends 3 residues shy of where the CDR3 ends; the end is completed using the germline J gene. The J gene is TRBJ2-2, the V gene TRBV18, with D unresolved. The CDR3 is 14 residues long. The V and J ends lost 3 bases and 5 bases respectively, with 10 bases between them. Germline assignment: CDR1 KGHSH and CDR2 LQKENI. This chain's CDR3 is CASSPPTTTGELFF. The DNA read from the CDR3 is TGTGCCAGCTCACCCCCGACAACGACCGGGGAG. The full variable domain, in which reference TRBV18 and TRBJ2-2 provide the parts outside the CDR3, is NAGVMQNPRHLVRRRGQEARLRCSPMKGHSHVYWYRQLPEEGLKFMVYLQKENIIDESGMPKERFSAEFPKEGPSILRIQQVVRGDSAAYFCASSPPTTTGELFFGEGSRLTVL.

This clone was seen repeatedly, ten times or more. Read coverage stops 3 residues before the CDR3 terminus; the germline J gene supplies the remainder. The chain recombines TRBV5-1 with TRBJ1-4, with 7 nucleotides matching TRBD1. Per germline, CDR1 SGHRS and CDR2 YFSETQ. This CDR3 comprises 14 residues. The ends lost 3 bases at V and 10 bases at J; junction bases unmatched: 9. The covered CDR3 bases are TGCGCCAGCAGCTCAGCCAGGGGGGTACGAAAA. Amino acid sequence: CASSSARGVRK. The CDR3 in full is CASSSARGVRKLFF. The variable domain in full, with the rest retrieved from reference TRBV5-1 and TRBJ1-4, is KAGVTQTPRYLIKTRGQQVTLSCSPISGHRSVSWYQQTPGQGLQFLFEYFSETQRNKGNFPGRFSGRQFSNSRSEMNVSTLELGDSALYLCASSSARGVRKLFFGSGTQLSVL.

The table lists this clone with a few counts. Coverage ceases 3 residues before the CDR3 finishes, and the germline J gene fills in the end. The J gene is TRBJ1-5, the V gene TRBV18; 10 bases are shared with TRBD1. Germline V gives CDR1 KGHSH, CDR2 LQKENI. V shed 6 bases, J shed 0 bases, and the junction held 8 bases outside the gene matches. The CDR3 runs 17 residues. The CDR3 bases that were read are TGTGCCAGCTCCGCGGGACAGGGGTCCTATAGCAATCAGCCC. Translation gives CASSAGQGSYSNQP. The whole CDR3 sequence reads CASSAGQGSYSNQPQHF.

A word on this clone: The read comes to an end 3 residues before the CDR3 does, leaving the germline J gene to fill in the end. V gene TRBV7-9 combines with J gene TRBJ1-1; D uncertain. Looked up from germline, CDR1 is SEHNR and CDR2 is FQNEAQ (reference sequence). There are 15 residues in the CDR3. V shed 5 bases and J shed 1 base, with 14 bases lying between them. The CDR3 spells CASSPTTIKNTEAFF. CDR3 DNA (partial): TGTGCCAGCAGCCCAACCACTATAAAGAACACTGAA.

With respect to this clone: The CDR3 goes on 3 residues after the read ends, and that part is filled in from the germline J gene. The gene calls are TRBV18 and TRBJ1-5; D is perhaps TRBD1 (6 bases). The germline V gene encodes CDR1 KGHSH and CDR2 LQKENI. The CDR3 extends over 19 amino acids. Trimming took 3 bases from V and 0 from J, leaving 21 bases between them. The CDR3: CASSPDRGGKVYSNQPQHF. The sequenced part of the CDR3 DNA is TGTGCCAGCTCACCGGACCGGGGGGGCAAGGTCTATAGCAATCAGCCC.

Only a few counts were recorded for this clone. The read finishes 3 residues shy of the CDR3 end, and the germline J gene is used to complete it. The J gene is TRBJ2-7, the V gene TRBV11-1; TRBD2 matches at 7 bases. This CDR3 region has 15 residues. J lost 2 bases, V lost 5 bases, and 9 bases had no gene match. The V gene's germline CDR1 is SGHAT and CDR2 FQDESV (reference sequence). This CDR3 is CASSPRERGTYEQYF. The sequenced part of the CDR3 DNA is TGTGCCAGCAGCCCCAGGGAGCGGGGTACCTACGAG.

In this sample, this clone turned up a few times. The read terminates 3 residues before the CDR3 end, so the remaining end is supplied by the germline J gene. The chain combines TRBV19 with TRBJ2-3; D is possibly TRBD1 (5 bases). The CDR3 is made up of 14 amino acids. Germline CDR1 is LNHDA and CDR2 is SQIVND (reference sequence). V lost 1 base and J 2 bases, leaving 7 bases between the germline ends. CDR3 DNA (partial): TGTGCCAGTAGTATAGGGGGCTACACAGATACG. Encoded protein: CASSIGGYTDT. The entire CDR3 protein is CASSIGGYTDTQYF. The whole variable domain, filled in from reference TRBV19 and TRBJ2-3, reads DGGITQSPKYLFRKEGQNVTLSCEQNLNHDAMYWYRQDPGQGLRLIYYSQIVNDFQKGDIAEGYSVSREKKESFPLTVTSAQKNPTAFYLCASSIGGYTDTQYFGPGTRLTVL.

This clone was counted a few times. The sequence runs out 3 residues before the end of the CDR3; the remainder is reconstructed from the germline J gene. J is TRBJ2-5 and V is TRBV7-3; weak D call: TRBD2 (5 bases). Trimming removed 5 bases from V and 1 base from J, with 14 bases in between. The germline CDR1 and CDR2 sequences are SGHTA and FQGTGA. The CDR3 contains 15 residues. Incomplete CDR3 DNA: TGTGCCAGCAGCACAAACGGGGAGCTCCAAGAGACC. This sequence encodes CASSTNGELQET. The CDR3 reads in full as CASSTNGELQETQYF.

This clone was picked up a small number of times. The sequence runs out 3 residues before the end of the CDR3; the remainder is reconstructed from the germline J gene. This sequence joins TRBV7-2 and TRBJ2-5, with 10 bases fitting TRBD2. This CDR3 has 15 amino acids. Germline assignment: CDR1 SGHTA and CDR2 FQGNSA. With V trimmed by 5 bases and J by 4 bases, 7 bases remained unmatched. The CDR3 is CASSRTSGEGETQYF. The CDR3 bases that were read are TGTGCCAGCAGCCGGACTAGCGGTGAGGGAGAGACC.

This clone is medium-sized (0.01 to 0.1%). The read terminates 3 residues ahead of where the CDR3 ends, so the germline J gene completes it. The chain uses TRBV2 and TRBJ2-1; 7 bases are a match to TRBD1. V dropped 5 bases and J dropped 0; count of bases not matched to a gene: 4. The CDR3 consists of 15 residues. Looked up from germline, CDR1 is SNHLY and CDR2 is FYNNEI. The chain's CDR3 is CASSIDRDSYNEQFF. The sequenced part of the CDR3 DNA is TGTGCCAGCAGTATCGACAGGGACTCCTACAATGAG.

This clone was seen repeatedly, ten times or more. The CDR3 region is CSARETGGGQPQHF. Partial CDR3 DNA: TGCAGTGCTAGAGAGACAGGGGGGGGCCAGCCC. V and J are TRBV20-1 and TRBJ1-5; 9 bases align to TRBD1. The observed sequence ends 3 residues before the CDR3 terminus, with the missing tail filled in from the germline J gene. V gave up 0 bases and J gave up 7 bases; unmatched junction bases: 4. CDR3 length equals 14 residues. Germline V gives CDR1 DFQATT, CDR2 SNEGSKA (reference sequence).

About this clone itself: This may come from a read error, since a much larger clone is one base off. The observed sequence ends 3 residues before the CDR3 terminus, with the missing tail filled in from the germline J gene. The chain links TRBV7-3 to TRBJ2-6, with D tentatively TRBD1 (5 bases). This CDR3 has 17 amino acids. Between the trimmed V and J ends, which lost 6 bases and 2 bases, there was a span of 17 bases. The germline V gene encodes CDR1 SGHTA and CDR2 FQGTGA. The part of the CDR3 DNA that was read is TGTGCCAGCAGGCCCGGGCAGGGAAGCGCTGGGGCCAACGTC. Amino acid sequence: CASRPGQGSAGANV. The whole CDR3 protein reads CASRPGQGSAGANVLTF.

This clone occurred many times. The CDR3 end falls 3 residues outside the read, so it is completed with the germline J gene. The rearrangement links TRBV29-1 to TRBJ1-1; tentatively, D is TRBD1 (5 bases). The CDR3 runs to 15 residues. Germline V gene data show CDR1 as SQVTM and CDR2 as ANQGSEA. V dropped 7 bases and J dropped 0 bases, with 18 bases sitting between them. CDR3 amino acids: CSAKSGGTMNTEAFF. The part of the CDR3 DNA that was read is TGCAGCGCCAAATCGGGGGGAACAATGAACACTGAA.

This clone counts as medium-sized. Here the CDR3 reads CAISESVTSGENEQFF. CDR3 DNA (partial): TGTGCCATCAGTGAGTCAGTGACTAGCGGGGAAAATGAG. V gene TRBV10-3 combines with J gene TRBJ2-1; TRBD2 matches 11 bases. Sequencing ends 3 residues short of the CDR3 end; the germline J gene provides the rest. Germline trimming cut 0 bases from V and 7 bases from J; bases unmatched to any gene: 5. CDR1 and CDR2 (germline): ENHRY, SYGVKD. The CDR3 is 16 residues long.

This clone has only a few counts. From the germline J gene comes the end of the CDR3, since the read stops 3 residues before it. The chain joins TRBV6-1 to TRBJ1-2; 7 nucleotides agree with TRBD1. The CDR3 extends over 14 amino acids. CDR1 is MNHNS and CDR2 is SASEGT in the germline V gene. The CDR3 DNA, read in part, is TGTGCCAGCAGTGAAGACCCCAGGGGGATGGGC. Amino acids: CASSEDPRGMG. The complete CDR3 protein is CASSEDPRGMGYTF.

On this clone: The read finishes 3 residues shy of the CDR3 end, and the germline J gene is used to complete it. V is TRBV14 and J is TRBJ2-7; D is perhaps TRBD1 (6 bases). Looked up from germline, CDR1 is SGHDN and CDR2 is FVKESK. V was pared by 2 bases and J by 2 bases, with 7 bases between. The CDR3 is 13 residues long. This CDR3 is CASSQTGPYEQYF. The covered CDR3 bases are TGTGCCAGCAGCCAAACAGGGCCCTACGAG.

The sample holds a few counts of this clone. The CDR3 end lies 3 residues beyond the end of the read and is filled in from the germline J gene. The V call is TRBV2, the J call TRBJ2-7, with a weak D call TRBD1 (6 bases). V lost 6 bases to trimming and J lost 0 bases, with 12 bases between them. This CDR3 is built from 14 residues. CDR1 SNHLY and CDR2 FYNNEI come from the germline V gene. The CDR3 reads CASSAGTSSYEQYF. The CDR3 bases that were read are TGTGCCAGCAGCGCCGGGACATCCTCCTACGAG.

This clone has only a few counts. The CDR3 extends 3 residues past the end of the read, so its final part is completed from the germline J gene. This chain joins TRBV18 and TRBJ1-4, with D unclear. This CDR3 contains 14 residues. V shed 2 bases and J shed 8 bases, with 12 bases lying between them. Germline assignment: CDR1 KGHSH and CDR2 LQKENI. The sequenced CDR3 bases are TGTGCCAGCTCACCAACCCGGGCGGGGGAAAAA. Translation: CASSPTRAGEK. The entire CDR3 sequence reads CASSPTRAGEKLFF.

Turning to this clone: The read comes to an end 3 residues before the CDR3 does, leaving the germline J gene to fill in the end. V and J are TRBV19 and TRBJ2-2, with 14 nucleotides matching TRBD2. CDR1 LNHDA and CDR2 SQIVND come from the germline V gene (reference sequence). The CDR3 sequence is 14 residues long. With V trimmed by 10 bases and J by 7 bases, 5 bases remained unmatched. The CDR3 bases that were read are TGTGCCACCGGACTAGCGGGGGGTTACGGGGAG. It translates to CATGLAGGYGE. The whole CDR3 is CATGLAGGYGELFF.

This clone showed up just a few times. Incomplete CDR3 DNA: TGTGCCAGCAGCCCACAGGGCGCCGGGGAG. This sequence encodes CASSPQGAGE. In full, the CDR3 reads CASSPQGAGELFF. The chain combines TRBV7-3 with TRBJ2-2; maybe TRBD1 (6 bases). Read sequence stops 3 residues before the CDR3 end, and the germline J gene provides the missing end. The CDR3 has 13 amino acids. V dropped 5 bases and J dropped 6 bases, with 10 bases sitting between them. CDR1 SGHTA and CDR2 FQGTGA come from the germline V gene.

This clone was found a few times. Sequencing ends 3 residues short of the CDR3 end; the germline J gene provides the rest. This sample also contains other DNA sequences that code for the same CDR3. The chain employs TRBV19 and TRBJ2-7; 7 nucleotides match TRBD1. Germline V gene data show CDR1 as LNHDA and CDR2 as SQIVND (reference sequence). With 4 bases clipped from V and 3 bases from J, the junction kept 3 bases outside the gene matches. This CDR3 comprises 13 residues. The sequenced part of the CDR3 DNA is TGTGCCAGTAGTAGAGGGACAGTCTACGAG. Translating it yields CASSRGTVYE. The whole CDR3 protein is CASSRGTVYEQYF.